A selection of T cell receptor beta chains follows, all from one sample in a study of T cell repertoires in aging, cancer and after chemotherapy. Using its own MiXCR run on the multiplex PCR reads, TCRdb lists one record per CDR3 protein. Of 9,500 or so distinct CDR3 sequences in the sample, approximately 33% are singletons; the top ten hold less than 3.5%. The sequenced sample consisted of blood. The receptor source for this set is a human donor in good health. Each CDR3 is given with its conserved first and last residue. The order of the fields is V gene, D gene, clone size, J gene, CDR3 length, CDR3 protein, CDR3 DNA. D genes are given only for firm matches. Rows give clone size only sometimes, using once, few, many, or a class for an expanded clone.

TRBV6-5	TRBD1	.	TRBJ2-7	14	CASSNRGSIYEQYF	TGTGCCAGCAGTAACAGGGGCTCCATCTACGAGCAGTACTTC
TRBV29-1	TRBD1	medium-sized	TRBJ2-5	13	CSGLQGAGETQYF	TGCAGCGGCCTACAGGGGGCGGGCGAGACCCAGTACTTC
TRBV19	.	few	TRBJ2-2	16	CASSVAARLTTGELFF	TGTGCCAGTAGTGTGGCGGCGCGGCTGACCACCGGGGAGCTGTTTTTT
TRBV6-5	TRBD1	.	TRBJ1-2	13	CASSGDRFNGYTF	TGTGCCAGCAGTGGGGACAGGTTCAATGGCTACACCTTC
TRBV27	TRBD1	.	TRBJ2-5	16	CASTPMGTGGLETQYF	TGTGCCAGCACCCCAATGGGGACAGGGGGCCTGGAGACCCAGTACTTC
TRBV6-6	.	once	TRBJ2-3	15	CASSAGTGPTDTQYF	TGTGCCAGCAGTGCAGGAACAGGGCCCACAGATACGCAGTATTTT
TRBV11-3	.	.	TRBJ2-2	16	CASSLGTPQNTGELFF	TGTGCCAGCAGCTTAGGCACCCCCCAGAACACCGGGGAGCTGTTTTTT
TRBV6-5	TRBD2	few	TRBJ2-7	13	CASGAGGVDEQYF	TGTGCCAGCGGAGCGGGAGGGGTCGACGAGCAGTACTTC
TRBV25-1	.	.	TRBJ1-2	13	CASSAGEGYGYTF	TGTGCCAGCAGTGCAGGGGAGGGCTATGGCTACACCTTC
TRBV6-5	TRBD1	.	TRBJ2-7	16	CASRPSSGTGPYEQYF	TGTGCCAGCAGACCAAGCTCCGGGACAGGGCCCTACGAGCAGTACTTC
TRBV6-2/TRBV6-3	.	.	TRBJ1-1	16	CASIDGGGPLTAEAFF	TGTGCCAGCATCGACGGGGGGGGCCCGTTGACGGCTGAAGCTTTCTTT
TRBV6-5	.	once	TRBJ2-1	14	CASSPGTPSNEQFF	TGTGCCAGCAGCCCCGGGACTCCCTCTAATGAGCAGTTCTTC
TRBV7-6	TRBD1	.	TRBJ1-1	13	CASSAGTGIEAFF	TGTGCCAGCAGCGCTGGGACAGGGATTGAAGCTTTCTTT
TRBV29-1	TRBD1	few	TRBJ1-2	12	CSVDRGNYGYTF	TGCAGCGTGGACAGGGGGAACTATGGCTACACCTTC
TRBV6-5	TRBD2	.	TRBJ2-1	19	CASSRTSGGRGFSYNEQFF	TGTGCCAGCAGCCGTACTAGCGGGGGTCGGGGATTCTCCTACAATGAGCAGTTCTTC
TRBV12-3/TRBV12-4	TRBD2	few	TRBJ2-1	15	CASRPLAGGYNEQFF	TGTGCCAGCAGGCCCCTAGCGGGAGGATACAATGAGCAGTTCTTC
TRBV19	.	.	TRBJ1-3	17	CASSIATHRSSGNTIYF	TGTGCCAGTAGTATAGCCACACATAGGTCCTCTGGAAACACCATATATTTT
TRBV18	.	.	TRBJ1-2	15	CASSPSRGAGYGYTF	TGTGCCAGCTCACCATCACGCGGGGCGGGCTATGGCTACACCTTC
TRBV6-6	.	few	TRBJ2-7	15	CASSYGWQGLREQYF	TGTGCCAGCAGTTATGGTTGGCAGGGTTTGCGAGAGCAGTACTTC
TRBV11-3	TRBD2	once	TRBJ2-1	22	CASSFAPFGGTSGLAPYNEQFF	TGTGCCAGCAGCTTTGCCCCTTTTGGTGGGACTAGCGGGTTGGCCCCCTACAATGAGCAGTTCTTC
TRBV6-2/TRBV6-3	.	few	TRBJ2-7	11	CDVQGSYEQYF	TGTGACGTACAGGGCTCCTACGAGCAGTACTTC
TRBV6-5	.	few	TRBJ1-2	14	CASSYLQGNYGYTF	TGTGCCAGCAGTTACTTGCAGGGTAACTATGGCTACACCTTC
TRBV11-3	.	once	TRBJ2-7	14	CASSLGTASYEQYF	TGTGCCAGCAGCTTGGGCACAGCCTCCTACGAGCAGTACTTC
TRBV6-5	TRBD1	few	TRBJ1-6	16	CASTERTGGGNSPLHF	TGTGCCAGCACCGAAAGGACAGGGGGCGGGAATTCACCCCTCCACTTT
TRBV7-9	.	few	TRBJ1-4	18	CASSLDGNPKATNEKLFF	TGTGCCAGCAGCTTAGACGGGAACCCGAAAGCAACTAATGAAAAACTGTTTTTT
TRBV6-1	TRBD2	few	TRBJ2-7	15	CASSPQRESDNEQYF	TGTGCCAGCAGCCCTCAGCGGGAGTCGGATAACGAGCAGTACTTC
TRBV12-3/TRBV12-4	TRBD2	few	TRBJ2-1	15	CASSLRTSGSPEQFF	TGTGCCAGCAGTTTAAGGACTAGCGGGTCCCCTGAGCAGTTCTTC
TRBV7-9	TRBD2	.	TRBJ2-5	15	CASSLVTGGQETQYF	TGTGCCAGCAGCTTAGTTACGGGGGGGCAAGAGACCCAGTACTTC
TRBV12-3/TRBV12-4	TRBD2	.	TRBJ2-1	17	CASSSSGLAGPYNEQFF	TGTGCCAGCAGTTCCTCGGGACTAGCGGGACCTTACAATGAGCAGTTCTTC
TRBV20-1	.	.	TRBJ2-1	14	CSARAGTAYNEQFF	TGCAGTGCTAGGGCGGGGACAGCCTACAATGAGCAGTTCTTC
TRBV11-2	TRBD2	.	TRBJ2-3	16	CASSRAGLGLTDTQYF	TGTGCCAGCAGCAGGGCGGGACTAGGCCTCACAGATACGCAGTATTTT
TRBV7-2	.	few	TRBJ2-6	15	CASSMTNSGANVLTF	TGTGCCAGCAGCATGACTAACTCTGGGGCCAACGTCCTGACTTTC
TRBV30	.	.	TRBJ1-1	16	CAWSVSGHRRGTEAFF	TGTGCCTGGAGTGTTTCTGGACACCGAAGGGGCACTGAAGCTTTCTTT
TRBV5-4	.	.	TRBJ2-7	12	CASSLYPREKYF	TGTGCCAGCAGCTTGTACCCCCGGGAGAAGTACTTC
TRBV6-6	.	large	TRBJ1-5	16	CASSPWVPARNQPQHF	TGTGCCAGCAGTCCCTGGGTCCCGGCACGCAATCAGCCCCAGCATTTT
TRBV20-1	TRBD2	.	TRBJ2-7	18	CSARSVGLAGGQSYEQYF	TGCAGTGCTAGAAGTGTCGGACTAGCGGGGGGGCAGTCCTACGAGCAGTACTTC